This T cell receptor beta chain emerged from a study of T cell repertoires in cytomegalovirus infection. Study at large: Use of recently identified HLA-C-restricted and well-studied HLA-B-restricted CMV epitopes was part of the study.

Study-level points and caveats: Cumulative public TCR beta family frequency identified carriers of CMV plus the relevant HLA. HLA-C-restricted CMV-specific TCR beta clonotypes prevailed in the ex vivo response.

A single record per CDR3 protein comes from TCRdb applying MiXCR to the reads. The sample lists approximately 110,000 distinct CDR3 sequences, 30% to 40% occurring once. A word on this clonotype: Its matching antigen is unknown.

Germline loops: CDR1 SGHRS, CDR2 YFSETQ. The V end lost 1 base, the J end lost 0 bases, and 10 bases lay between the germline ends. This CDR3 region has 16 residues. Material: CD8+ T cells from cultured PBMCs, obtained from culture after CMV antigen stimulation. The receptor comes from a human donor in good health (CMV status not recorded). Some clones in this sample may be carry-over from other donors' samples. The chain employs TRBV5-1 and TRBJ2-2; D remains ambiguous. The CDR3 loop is CASSLSGGPNTGELFF. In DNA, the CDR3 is TGCGCCAGCAGCTTGTCCGGCGGTCCGAACACCGGGGAGCTGTTTTTT.